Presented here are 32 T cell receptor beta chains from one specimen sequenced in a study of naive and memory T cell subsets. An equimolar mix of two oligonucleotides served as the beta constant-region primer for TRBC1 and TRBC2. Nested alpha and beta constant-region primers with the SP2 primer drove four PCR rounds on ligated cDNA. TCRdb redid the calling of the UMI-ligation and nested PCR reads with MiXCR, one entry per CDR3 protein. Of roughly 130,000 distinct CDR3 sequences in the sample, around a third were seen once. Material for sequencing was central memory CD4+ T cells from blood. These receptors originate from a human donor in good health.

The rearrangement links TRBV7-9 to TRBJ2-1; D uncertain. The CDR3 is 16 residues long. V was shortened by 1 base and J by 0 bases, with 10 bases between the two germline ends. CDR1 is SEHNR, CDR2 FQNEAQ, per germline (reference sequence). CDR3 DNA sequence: TGTGCCAGCAGCTTAGGGCAGACGTACTCCTACAATGAGCAGTTCTTC. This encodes CASSLGQTYSYNEQFF.

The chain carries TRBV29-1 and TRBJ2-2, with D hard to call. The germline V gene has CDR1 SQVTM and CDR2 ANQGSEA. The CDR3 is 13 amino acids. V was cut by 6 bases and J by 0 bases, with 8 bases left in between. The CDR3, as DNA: TGCAGCGTAGGTAGTACGAACACCGGGGAGCTGTTTTTT. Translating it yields CSVGSTNTGELFF.

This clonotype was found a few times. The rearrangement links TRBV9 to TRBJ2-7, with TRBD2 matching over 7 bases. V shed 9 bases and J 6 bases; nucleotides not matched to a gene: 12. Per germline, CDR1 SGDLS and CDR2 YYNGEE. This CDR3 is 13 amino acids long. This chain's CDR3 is CAISMGGYGEQYF. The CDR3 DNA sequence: TGTGCCATTAGCATGGGGGGGTACGGCGAGCAGTACTTC.

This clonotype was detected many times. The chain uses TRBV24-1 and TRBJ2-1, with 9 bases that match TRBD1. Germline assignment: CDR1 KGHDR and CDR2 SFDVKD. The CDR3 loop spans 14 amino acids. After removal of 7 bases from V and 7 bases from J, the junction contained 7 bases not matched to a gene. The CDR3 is CATSLGQGRNEQFF. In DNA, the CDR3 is TGTGCCACCAGCCTGGGACAGGGCAGGAATGAGCAGTTCTTC.

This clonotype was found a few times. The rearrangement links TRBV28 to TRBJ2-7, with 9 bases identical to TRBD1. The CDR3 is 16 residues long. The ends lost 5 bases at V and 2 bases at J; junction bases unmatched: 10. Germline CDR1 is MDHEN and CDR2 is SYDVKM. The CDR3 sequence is CASSGPGQGRAYEQYF. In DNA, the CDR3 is TGTGCCAGCAGTGGCCCGGGACAGGGTCGGGCCTACGAGCAGTACTTC.

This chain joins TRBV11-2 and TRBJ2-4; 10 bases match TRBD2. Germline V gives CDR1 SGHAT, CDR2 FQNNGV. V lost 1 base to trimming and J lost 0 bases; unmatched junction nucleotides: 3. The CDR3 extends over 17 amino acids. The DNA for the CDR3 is TGTGCCAGCAGCTTAGGGTCTAGCGGGAGAGCCAAAAACATTCAGTACTTC. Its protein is CASSLGSSGRAKNIQYF. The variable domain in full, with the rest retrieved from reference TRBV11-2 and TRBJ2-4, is EAGVAQSPRYKIIEKRQSVAFWCNPISGHATLYWYQQILGQGPKLLIQFQNNGVVDDSQLPKDRFSAERLKGVDSTLKIQPAKLEDSAVYLCASSLGSSGRAKNIQYFGAGTRLSVL.

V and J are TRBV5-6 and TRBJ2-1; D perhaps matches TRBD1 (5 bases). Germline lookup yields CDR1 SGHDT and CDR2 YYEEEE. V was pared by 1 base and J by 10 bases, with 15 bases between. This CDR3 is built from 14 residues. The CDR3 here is CASSLYTGYSEQFF. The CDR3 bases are TGTGCCAGCAGCTTGTATACAGGTTACTCCGAGCAGTTCTTC.

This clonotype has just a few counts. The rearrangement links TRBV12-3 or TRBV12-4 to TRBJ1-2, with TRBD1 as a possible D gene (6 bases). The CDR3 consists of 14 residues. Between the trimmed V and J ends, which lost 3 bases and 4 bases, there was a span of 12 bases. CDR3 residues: CASSLLGAGYGYTF. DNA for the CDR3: TGTGCCAGCAGTTTGTTGGGGGCAGGCTATGGCTACACCTTC.

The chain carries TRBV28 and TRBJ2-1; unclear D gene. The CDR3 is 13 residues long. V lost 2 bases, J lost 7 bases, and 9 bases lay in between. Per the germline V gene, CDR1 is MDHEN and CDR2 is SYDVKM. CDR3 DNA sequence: TGTGCCAGCAGTTTAGAATGGCGGAATGAGCAGTTCTTC. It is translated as CASSLEWRNEQFF.

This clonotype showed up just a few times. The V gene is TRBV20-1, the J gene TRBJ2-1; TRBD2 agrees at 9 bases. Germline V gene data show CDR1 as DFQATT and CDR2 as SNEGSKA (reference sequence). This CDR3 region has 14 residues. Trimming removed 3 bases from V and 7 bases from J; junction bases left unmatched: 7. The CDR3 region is CSASRSGRSNEQFF. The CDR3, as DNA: TGCAGTGCTAGTCGTAGCGGGAGATCAAATGAGCAGTTCTTC.

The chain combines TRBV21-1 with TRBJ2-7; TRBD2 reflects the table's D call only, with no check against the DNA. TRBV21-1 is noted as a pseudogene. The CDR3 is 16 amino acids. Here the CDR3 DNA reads TGTGCCAGCAGCCAGACTAGCGGAGCACCCTCCTACGAGCAGTACTTC. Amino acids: CASSQTSGAPSYEQYF.

DNA of the CDR3: TGTGCCAGCAGCCAGGAGACAGATACGCAGTATTTT. Its translation: CASSQETDTQYF. The chain has TRBV4-2 and TRBJ2-3; D uncertain. V dropped 3 bases and J dropped 3 bases, with 4 bases sitting between them. The CDR3 has 12 residues. Germline V gene sequence: CDR1 LGHNA, CDR2 YNFKEQ.

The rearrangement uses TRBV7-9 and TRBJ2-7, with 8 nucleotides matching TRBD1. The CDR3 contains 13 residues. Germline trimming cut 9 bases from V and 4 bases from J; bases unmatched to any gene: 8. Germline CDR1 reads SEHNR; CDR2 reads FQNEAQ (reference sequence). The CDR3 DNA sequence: TGTGCCAGTAACGAGCGGACAGGGTACGAGCAGTACTTC. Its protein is CASNERTGYEQYF.

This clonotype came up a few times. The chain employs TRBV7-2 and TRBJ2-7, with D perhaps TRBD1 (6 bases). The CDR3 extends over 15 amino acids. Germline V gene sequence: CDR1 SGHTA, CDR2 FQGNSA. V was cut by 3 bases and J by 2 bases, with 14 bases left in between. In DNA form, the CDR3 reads TGTGCCAGCAGCTTCTCACGGGACAACCCCTACGAGCAGTACTTC. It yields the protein CASSFSRDNPYEQYF. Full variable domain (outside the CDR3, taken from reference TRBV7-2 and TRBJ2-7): GAGVSQSPSNKVTEKGKDVELRCDPISGHTALYWYRQSLGQGLEFLIYFQGNSAPDKSGLPSDRFSAERTGGSVSTLTIQRTQQEDSAVYLCASSFSRDNPYEQYFGPGTRLTVT.

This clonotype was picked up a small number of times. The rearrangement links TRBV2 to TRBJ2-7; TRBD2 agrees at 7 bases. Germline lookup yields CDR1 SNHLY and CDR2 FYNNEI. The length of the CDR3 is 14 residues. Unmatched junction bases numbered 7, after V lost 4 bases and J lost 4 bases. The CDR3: CASSVPSGRYEQYF. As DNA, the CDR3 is TGTGCCAGCAGTGTCCCTAGCGGACGATACGAGCAGTACTTC.

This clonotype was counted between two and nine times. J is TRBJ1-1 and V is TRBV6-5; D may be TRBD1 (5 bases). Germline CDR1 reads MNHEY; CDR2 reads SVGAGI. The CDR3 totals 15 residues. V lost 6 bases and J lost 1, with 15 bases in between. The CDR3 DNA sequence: TGTGCCAGCAGCTCGGCGGGGACGGGGAACACTGAAGCTTTCTTT. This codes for CASSSAGTGNTEAFF.

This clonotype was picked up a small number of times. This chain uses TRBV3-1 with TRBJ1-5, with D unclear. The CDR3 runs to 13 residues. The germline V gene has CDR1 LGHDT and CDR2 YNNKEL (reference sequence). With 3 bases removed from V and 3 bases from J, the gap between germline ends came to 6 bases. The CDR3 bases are TGTGCCAGCAGCCAGTTAACCAATCAGCCCCAGCATTTT. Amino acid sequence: CASSQLTNQPQHF.

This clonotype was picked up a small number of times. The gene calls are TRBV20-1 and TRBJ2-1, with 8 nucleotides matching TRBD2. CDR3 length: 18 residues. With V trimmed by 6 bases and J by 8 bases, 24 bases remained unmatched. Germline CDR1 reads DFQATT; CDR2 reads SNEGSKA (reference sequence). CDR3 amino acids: CSARNTMAGGGRRDEQFF. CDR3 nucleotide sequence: TGCAGTGCCCGTAATACTATGGCGGGAGGCGGCCGACGGGATGAGCAGTTCTTC.

In DNA form, the CDR3 reads TGCAGTGCCCTACCTCGCCGACCAGGGACAGATACGCAGTATTTT. Translated, it gives CSALPRRPGTDTQYF. The chain carries TRBV20-1 and TRBJ2-3; possible D gene TRBD1, 5 bases. CDR1 is DFQATT, CDR2 SNEGSKA, per germline (reference sequence). The CDR3 loop spans 15 amino acids. The V end lost 6 bases, the J end lost 3 bases, and 19 bases lay between the germline ends.

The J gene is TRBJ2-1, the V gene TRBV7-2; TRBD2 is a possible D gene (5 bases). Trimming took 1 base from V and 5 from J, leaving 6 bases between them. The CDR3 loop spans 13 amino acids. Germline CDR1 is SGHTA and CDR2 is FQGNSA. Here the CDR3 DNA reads TGTGCCAGCAGCTTAGGGCGGGACAATGAGCAGTTCTTC. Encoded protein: CASSLGRDNEQFF. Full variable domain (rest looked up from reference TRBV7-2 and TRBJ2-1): GAGVSQSPSNKVTEKGKDVELRCDPISGHTALYWYRQSLGQGLEFLIYFQGNSAPDKSGLPSDRFSAERTGGSVSTLTIQRTQQEDSAVYLCASSLGRDNEQFFGPGTRLTVL.

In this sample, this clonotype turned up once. This CDR3 reads CSASREGRTYEQYF. The CDR3 nucleotides read TGCAGTGCTAGTAGGGAGGGGCGAACCTACGAGCAGTACTTC. This chain connects TRBV20-1 to TRBJ2-7, with 7 bases matching TRBD2. Losses at the gene ends were 3 bases for V and 2 bases for J; bases not matched to a gene: 7. The V gene's germline CDR1 is DFQATT and CDR2 SNEGSKA (reference sequence). The CDR3 length is 14 residues.

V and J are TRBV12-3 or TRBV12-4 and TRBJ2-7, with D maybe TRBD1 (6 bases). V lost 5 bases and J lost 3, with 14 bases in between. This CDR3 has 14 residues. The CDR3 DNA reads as TGTGCCAGCAGTAAAAACGGACAGAGCTACGAGCAGTACTTC. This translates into CASSKNGQSYEQYF.

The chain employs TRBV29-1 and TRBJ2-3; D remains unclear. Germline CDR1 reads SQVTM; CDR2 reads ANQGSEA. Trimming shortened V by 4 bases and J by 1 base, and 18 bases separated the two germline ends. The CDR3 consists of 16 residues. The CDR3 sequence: CSVGPPLRVRTDTQYF. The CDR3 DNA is TGCAGCGTTGGCCCTCCCCTTCGTGTCCGCACAGATACGCAGTATTTT.

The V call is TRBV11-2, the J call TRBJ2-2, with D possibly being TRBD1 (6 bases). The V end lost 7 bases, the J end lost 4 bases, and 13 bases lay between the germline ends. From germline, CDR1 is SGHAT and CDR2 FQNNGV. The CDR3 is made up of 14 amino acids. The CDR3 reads CASTEGVFTGELFF. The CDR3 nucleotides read TGTGCCAGCACCGAGGGGGTTTTCACCGGGGAGCTGTTTTTT. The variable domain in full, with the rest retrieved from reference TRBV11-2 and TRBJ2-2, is EAGVAQSPRYKIIEKRQSVAFWCNPISGHATLYWYQQILGQGPKLLIQFQNNGVVDDSQLPKDRFSAERLKGVDSTLKIQPAKLEDSAVYLCASTEGVFTGELFFGEGSRLTVL.

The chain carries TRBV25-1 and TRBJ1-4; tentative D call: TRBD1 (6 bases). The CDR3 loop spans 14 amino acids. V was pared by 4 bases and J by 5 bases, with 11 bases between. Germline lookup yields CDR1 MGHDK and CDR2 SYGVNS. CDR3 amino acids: CASSAGQTNEKLFF. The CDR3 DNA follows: TGTGCCAGCAGTGCAGGACAGACAAATGAAAAACTGTTTTTT.

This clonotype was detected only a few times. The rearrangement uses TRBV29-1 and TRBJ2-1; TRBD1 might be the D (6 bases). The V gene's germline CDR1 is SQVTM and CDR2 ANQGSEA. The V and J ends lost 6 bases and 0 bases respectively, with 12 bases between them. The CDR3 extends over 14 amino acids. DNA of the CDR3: TGCAGCGTGGCGGGCAGGGGCTCCTACAATGAGCAGTTCTTC. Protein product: CSVAGRGSYNEQFF.

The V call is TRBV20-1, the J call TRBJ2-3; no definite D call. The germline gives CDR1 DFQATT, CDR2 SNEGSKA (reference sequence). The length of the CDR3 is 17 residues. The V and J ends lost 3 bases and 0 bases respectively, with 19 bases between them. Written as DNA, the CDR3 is TGCAGTGCTAGTAGGTTCAGTCTGATACCTAGCACAGATACGCAGTATTTT. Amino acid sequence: CSASRFSLIPSTDTQYF.

In nucleotides, the CDR3 is TGTGCCAGTGGGACAGGGAAAGGCGAGCAGTACTTC. Encoded protein: CASGTGKGEQYF. The gene calls are TRBV18 and TRBJ2-7; 9 bases match TRBD1. V lost 9 bases to trimming and J lost 6 bases; unmatched junction nucleotides: 6. This CDR3 is 12 amino acids long. The germline V gene has CDR1 KGHSH and CDR2 LQKENI. The entire variable domain, with the rest obtained from reference TRBV18 and TRBJ2-7, is as follows: NAGVMQNPRHLVRRRGQEARLRCSPMKGHSHVYWYRQLPEEGLKFMVYLQKENIIDESGMPKERFSAEFPKEGPSILRIQQVVRGDSAAYFCASGTGKGEQYFGPGTRLTVT.

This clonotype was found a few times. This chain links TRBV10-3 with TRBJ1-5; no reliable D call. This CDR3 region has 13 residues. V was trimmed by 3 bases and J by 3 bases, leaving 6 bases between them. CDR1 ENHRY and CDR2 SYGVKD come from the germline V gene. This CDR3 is CAISDPPNQPQHF. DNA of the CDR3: TGTGCCATCAGTGACCCCCCCAATCAGCCCCAGCATTTT.

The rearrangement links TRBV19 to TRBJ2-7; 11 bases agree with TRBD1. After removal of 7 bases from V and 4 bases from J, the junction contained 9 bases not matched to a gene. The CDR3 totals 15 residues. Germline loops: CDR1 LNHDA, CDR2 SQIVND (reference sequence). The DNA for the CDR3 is TGTGCCAGTAACCTCGCCGGGACAGGGGGGTACGAGCAGTACTTC. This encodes CASNLAGTGGYEQYF.

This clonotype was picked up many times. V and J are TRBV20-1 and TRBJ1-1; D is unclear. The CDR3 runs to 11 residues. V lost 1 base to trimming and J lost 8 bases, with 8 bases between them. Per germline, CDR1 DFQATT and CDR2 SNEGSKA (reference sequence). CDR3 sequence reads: CSARGQSEAFF. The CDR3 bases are TGCAGTGCTAGAGGTCAGTCCGAAGCTTTCTTT.

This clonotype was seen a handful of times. The CDR3 region has the DNA TGTGCCAGCAGTTACGGGCCGGAGAGCACAGATACGCAGTATTTT. Encoded protein: CASSYGPESTDTQYF. This sequence joins TRBV6-2 or TRBV6-3 and TRBJ2-3; unclear D gene. The CDR3 contains 15 residues. CDR1 MNHEY and CDR2 SVGEGT come from the germline V gene. The germline V and J ends were trimmed by 2 bases and 0 bases, with 9 bases remaining between them.